This T cell receptor beta chain stems from a study of T cell repertoires in cytomegalovirus infection. Study details: Indications of both CMV infection and matching HLA type were provided by public TCR beta signatures.

General study results and limits: HLA-C-restricted CMV-specific TCR beta clonotypes were dominant in the ex vivo response. Frequencies of public TCR beta families were cumulated, and this identified carriers of CMV plus the relevant HLA.

At least ten counts were recorded for this clonotype. Its matching antigen is unknown. One entry per CDR3 protein results from TCRdb running MiXCR on the reads. In the table there are 200,000 to 300,000 distinct CDR3 sequences, approximately 13% of which are singletons. Germline V gene sequence: CDR1 SGHTA, CDR2 FQGTGA. The germline V and J ends were trimmed by 2 bases and 5 bases, with 13 bases remaining between them. This CDR3 is 15 amino acids long. Sequencing was carried out using PBMCs. This chain links TRBV7-3 with TRBJ2-1; D is possibly TRBD2 (5 bases). The TCR comes from a human donor in good health (CMV status not recorded). Some clones in this sample may be carry-over from other donors' samples. CDR3 nucleotides: TGTGCCAGCAGCTTAGGCGGACTCCGAAACAATGAGCAGTTCTTC. Translated, it gives CASSLGGLRNNEQFF.